Here is one TCR beta chain with its context. There are a few counts of this clone. Its antigen is still unknown. Base qualities are not at hand, and no much larger clone is one base apart. The entry originates in a study of cytomegalovirus exposure and HLA in healthy donors (dated 2017 in TCRdb). For context, the study as a whole: According to an earlier analysis of around 600 of the donors, about 179 million T cells yielded 120 million or so unique TCR beta sequences and 250 to 350 Gb of sequence data. About 310 gigabases of sequencing data and 70 million to 100 million unique TCR sequences were included in an early release covering roughly 600 HLA-typed donors. Donor age, sex, ethnicity and CMV serostatus were collected together with the repertoire data. The study used immunosequencing to profile the T cell repertoires of approximately 690 subjects and linked those repertoires to cytomegalovirus serostatus. To predict cytomegalovirus infection status, the study brought together high-throughput TCR immunosequencing, statistical association of individual TCRs with disease status, and machine learning. Because of strong linkage in the cohort, roughly five DR-DQ haplotypes were treated as single units for association and clustering. An earlier analysis of approximately 580 of the donors used high-throughput TCR beta sequencing to judge whether each TCR beta V gene segment behaved as functional or pseudogenic. The number of typed donors differed by locus: roughly 629-630 for A, B, C, DRB1 and DQB1; approximately 540 for DQA1; approximately 600 for DPA1; and around 490 for DPB1. Every discovery cohort repertoire had been produced on one sequencing platform. A later analysis re-analyzed previously published TCR beta repertoires from 660 or so donors and added high-resolution HLA genotyping to study TCR occurrence patterns. Across around 400 genotyped donors of the cohort, an average of about 250,000 unique TCR beta nucleotide sequences per donor were sequenced, and roughly a sixth of those sequences were non-productive. The study aimed to test whether cataloging public T cell receptors could reveal signatures of past pathogen exposure. Besides the first cohort of 666 subjects, a separate validation cohort made up of 120 different subjects was used. Both class I and class II loci were covered by HLA typing, at four-digit resolution. The later analysis used no new phenotypic data to find candidate immune exposures, relying instead on TCR beta sequences and their occurrence across donors. A later genetic analysis used genome-wide SNP genotypes for about 65% of the 666 donors, treating that subset as a discovery cohort. Of the 398 genotyped donors, 65% to 90% fell in the genetic ancestry cluster associated with self-reported Caucasian donors.

Overall results and qualifications from the work: A later analysis reported that several top co-occurrence clusters appeared linked to parvovirus B19, influenza, CMV and Epstein-Barr virus. A cluster of highly shared sequence variants was judged likely to be a technical artifact of the sequencing pipeline. Most CMV-associated TCR beta chains appeared to be HLA-restricted in a later analysis, and the HLA associations seemed to be driven largely by CMV exposure. A later genetic analysis reported fewer N-insertions in productive TCRs among donors in an Asian-associated ancestry cluster than the roughly 700-donor mean. The presence/absence analyses assumed that sequencing depth was roughly uniform across donors, and that assumption may not be true. In the study, approximately 150 TCR beta chains were listed as associated with cytomegalovirus. A later analysis found that TCR association rates varied across HLA loci, with DRB1 alleles showing the most associated TCRs and HLA-C alleles the fewest. Across donors, most TCR sequences were observed very rarely, whereas some public TCRs were present in many individuals. A later genetic analysis associated a missense DCLRE1C variant with V-gene and J-gene trimming of TCR beta chains, and an independent cohort replicated the association. Strong co-occurrence of HLA alleles, especially DR and DQ, made assigning TCR associations to individual alleles difficult. This cohort had only TCR beta chains sequenced, and the lack of alpha or paired-chain data limited which features could be detected. The authors suggested that the approach could potentially be generalized to other disease states and immunological phenotypes. A further reported finding was that TCR beta sequences accurately predicted the HLA-A and HLA-B alleles for most subjects in the first cohort. Because counts were too low, about 17 rarely observed V segments, including chromosome 9 orphons, were excluded from the earlier analysis of about 500 of the donors. At a false discovery rate of 0.05, a later analysis linked 15,000 to 20,000 TCR beta sequences to specific HLA alleles. Linkage disequilibrium might explain the correlated functional status among segregating V segments, but an unknown experimental factor could not be ruled out. Three of the identified cytomegalovirus-associated TCR beta chains were confirmed in vitro to be specific for cytomegalovirus antigens. In a later analysis, HLA-associated TCR beta chains showed more clonal expansion and lower generation probabilities than non-associated chains that were equally common. The classifier was reported to diagnose cytomegalovirus status with high specificity and sensitivity in both the original and validation cohorts. Because HLA typing was missing for some donors at each locus, association tests included only the typed subset. In an earlier analysis of around 600 of the donors, most TCR beta V segments appeared in productive rearrangements about 90% or about 30% of the time, broadly matching IMGT annotations. The only immune exposure information available for the cohort was CMV serostatus. Because the 87-base-pair reads could not distinguish some IMGT-functional V segments, including TRBV6-2 and TRBV6-3, those segments were excluded.

Libraries were prepared through the immunoSEQ multiplex PCR assay. For the multiplex PCR, a mixture combining 60 forward primers for TCR Vbeta segments and 13 reverse primers for TCR Jbeta segments was used. A multiplex PCR assay on genomic DNA amplified the CDR3 region of rearranged TCR beta genes. The amplified TCR beta libraries were sequenced on the Illumina HiSeq System as 87-base-pair reads. On the authors' methods: In a later analysis, about 80 million unique TCR beta chains were counted across the 500 to 850 repertoires, and roughly 11 million of these chains were shared by at least two donors. A nearest-neighbor algorithm error-corrected the raw reads and collapsed the reads into unique sequences, merging closely related sequences to remove PCR and sequencing errors. To assign V, D and J gene segments, CDR3 sequences were aligned to IMGT reference sequences. For a sequence to be retained, a match of at least six nucleotides was required to both a V gene segment and a J gene segment. Rearrangements were classified as productive when the CDR3 lacked stop codons and remained in frame with V and J, and all other rearrangements were classified as non-productive. CDR3 was defined by IMGT convention, running from the second conserved V-encoded cysteine to the conserved J-encoded phenylalanine. The earlier analysis of 450 to 750 of the donors excluded any sequence lacking an unambiguous match to a single V gene segment. An earlier analysis of around 600 of the donors classified V segments as functional when productive rearrangements were above 56.7% and as segregating when the standard deviation between donors was above 5%. To diagnose cytomegalovirus status from the catalog of TCR beta chain sequences, a statistical classification framework was built. A later analysis assigned V and J genes by comparing TCR nucleotide sequences with IMGT/GENE-DB human TR gene sequences. The TCRdist pipeline was used in a later analysis to assign CDR3 sequences and most-parsimonious VDJ recombination scenarios. In a later analysis, each TCR beta chain was defined by its CDR3 amino acid sequence together with its V-gene family, and reads lacking a unique V-gene family were excluded. In a later analysis, 450 to 600 highly shared, low-generation-probability nucleotide sequences were removed to address suspected cross-contamination and a sequencing artifact. In a later analysis, a clonal expansion index for each public chain was calculated from normalized within-repertoire ranks of inferred template counts. In a later analysis, generation probabilities were computed using a VDJ recombination model fitted to out-of-frame rearrangements, and the results were checked against IGoR. In a later analysis, TCR-TCR, TCR-HLA and TCR-CMV co-occurrence was scored with hypergeometric tests, and a repertoire-size bias correction was applied to TCR pairs. A later analysis estimated false discovery rates by permuting HLA or CMV assignments 20 times. In a later analysis, co-occurring TCRs were grouped using DBSCAN, with TCRdist sequence similarity added in when clustering inside HLA-allele-positive subsets. Co-occurrence clustering excluded repertoires with fewer than 30,000 or more than 120,000 public chains, plus five with anomalous nucleotide sharing. TCRdb took this table from immuneACCESS and kept in-frame rearrangements with V and J called. Such tables lack part of the clones; where checked against another copy, unresolved V genes explain under half of the gap, and the rest is unexplained. V and J calls and clone size are given by that table; D and trimming were obtained from the DNA. This sample gives fewer than 200,000 clones in total; approximately 76% of them show up just once. The ten largest account for about 2.1% of the sample.

The cohort comprised 670 or so healthy bone marrow donors. All cohort members were sampled while nominally healthy, although unrecorded immune exposures were likely present. The donor tested CMV seronegative, placing the donor among the 350 to 400 seronegative members of the cohort. Every donor gave a peripheral blood sample, and the peripheral blood mononuclear cells from that sample were used for TCR beta sequencing. The Qiagen DNeasy Blood Extraction Kit was used to extract genomic DNA from the blood cell samples. Trimmed from V: 5 bases; trimmed from J: 5 bases; junction bases lacking a gene match: 3. CDR1 and CDR2, per the germline V gene, are SGHVS and FQNEAQ. From its cysteine to its phenylalanine, the CDR3 spans 14 amino acids. Left in the record is the CDR3 DNA by itself, 42 bases read in frame from the first base.

Sequencing was carried out using PBMCs. This TCR was recovered from a female donor in good health and CMV-seronegative. The rearranged segments are TRBV7-8 and TRBJ1-5; 10 bases in between match TRBD1. The CDR3 reads as follows: CASSGGTGDQPQHF. In nucleotide form, the sequence is TGTGCCAGCAGCGGTGGGACAGGGGATCAGCCCCAGCATTTT. Outside the CDR3, residues come from the reference TRBV7-8 and TRBJ1-5 proteins, so the full variable domain is: GAGVSQSPRYKVAKRGQDVALRCDPISGHVSLFWYQQALGQGPEFLTYFQNEAQLDKSGLPSDRFFAERPEGSVSTLKIQRTQQEDSAVYLCASSGGTGDQPQHFGDGTRLSIL.